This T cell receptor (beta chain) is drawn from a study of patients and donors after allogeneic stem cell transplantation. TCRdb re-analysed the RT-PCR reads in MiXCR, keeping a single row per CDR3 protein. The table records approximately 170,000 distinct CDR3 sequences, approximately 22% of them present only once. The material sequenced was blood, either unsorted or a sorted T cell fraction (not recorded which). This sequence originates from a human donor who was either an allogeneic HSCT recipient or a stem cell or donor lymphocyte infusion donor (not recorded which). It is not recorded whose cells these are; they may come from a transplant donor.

In DNA, the CDR3 is TGTGCCAGCAGCTCCCGGACTAGCGGAGTTTACAATGAGCAGTTCTTC. The encoded protein is CASSSRTSGVYNEQFF. This chain connects TRBV7-9 to TRBJ2-1; 10 positions agree with TRBD2. Germline V gives CDR1 SEHNR, CDR2 FQNEAQ (reference sequence). J lost 4 bases, V lost 4 bases, and 7 bases had no gene match. This CDR3 is built from 16 residues.